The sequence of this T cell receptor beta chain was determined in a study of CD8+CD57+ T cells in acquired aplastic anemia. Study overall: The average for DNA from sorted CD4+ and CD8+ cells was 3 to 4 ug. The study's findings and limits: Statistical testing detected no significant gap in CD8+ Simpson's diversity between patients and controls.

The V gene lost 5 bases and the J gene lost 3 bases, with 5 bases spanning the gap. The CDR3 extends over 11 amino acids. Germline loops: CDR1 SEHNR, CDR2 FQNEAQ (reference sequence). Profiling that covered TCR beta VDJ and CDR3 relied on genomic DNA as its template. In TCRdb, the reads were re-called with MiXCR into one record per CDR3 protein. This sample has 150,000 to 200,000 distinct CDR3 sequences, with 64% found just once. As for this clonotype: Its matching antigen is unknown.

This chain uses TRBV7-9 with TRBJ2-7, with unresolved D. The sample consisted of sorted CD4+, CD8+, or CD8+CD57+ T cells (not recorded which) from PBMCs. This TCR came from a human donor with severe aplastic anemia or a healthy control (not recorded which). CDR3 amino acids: CASSKFYEQYF. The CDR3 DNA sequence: TGTGCCAGCAGCAAATTCTACGAGCAGTACTTC.